This T cell receptor beta chain originates from a study of T cell responses to AZD1222 COVID-19 vaccine. Assay used: immunoSEQ multiplex PCR; TCRdb lists only in-frame clones, some missing. The sample lists roughly 120,000 clones, 88% occurring once. The germline V gene has CDR1 MNHNY and CDR2 SVGAGI (reference sequence). Between the trimmed V and J ends, which lost 5 bases and 0 bases, there was a span of 17 bases. The CDR3 consists of 17 residues. Findings of the study overall: After the peak T cell response, and only then, were repertoires sampled. Two doses of AZD1222 preceded a rise in Spike-specific TCR breadth and depth. Baseline antibody screening turned up just six seropositive AZD1222 recipients.

About this clone itself: Its antigen is unidentified.

The starting material was peripheral blood, obtained on day 0 of AZD1222 vaccination. The chain is built from TRBV6-6 and TRBJ1-3; D ambiguous. The source is an adult in good health. CDR3 amino acids: CASSPLPTVPSGNTIYF. DNA of the CDR3: TGTGCCAGCAGTCCTCTGCCTACAGTCCCCTCTGGAAACACCATATATTTT.